This T cell receptor (beta chain) was identified during a study of tumor and adjacent non-tumor tissue in lung cancer. Study-level background: Each sample yielded around 4 million productive TCRbeta reads on average.

Broader study findings: Tumor TCR diversity, when higher, was linked to shorter survival. Tumor tissue had significantly higher TCR diversity than normal lung. Tumor repertoires had a smaller top 100 clone share than normal lung.

The template was RNA from unsorted bulk tissue. This non-tumor lung sample came from over 3 cm beyond the tumor edge. Germline values: CDR1 MNHNS, CDR2 SASEGT. The CDR3 length is 14 residues. TCRbeta libraries were built with three rounds of nested PCR, modified from ARM-PCR. MiXCR, run by TCRdb on the multiplex PCR reads, gives a single entry per CDR3 protein. The sample records about 75,000 distinct CDR3 sequences, around 65% being singletons. Regarding this clonotype: Antigen specificity is unknown. A junction boundary mismatches the germline segment, possibly from a read error.

This clonotype originated in a woman in her 50s with non-small cell lung cancer. The rearrangement joins TRBV6-1 to TRBJ2-4; 13 bases are shared with TRBD2. The specimen was distant non-tumor lung tissue. The CDR3 spells CASSLGLAGEIHYF. As DNA, the CDR3 is TGTGCCAGCAGCCTAGGACTAGCGGGGGAAATTCACTACTTC.